This note documents a single TCR beta chain sequence. The antigen is not known. The data were taken from a study of cytomegalovirus exposure and HLA in healthy donors. Study conclusions and caveats: One later analysis reportedly identified an Asian-associated ancestry cluster that showed fewer N-insertions than the approximately 710-donor mean. It was taken for granted in presence/absence analyses that sequencing depth across donors was roughly uniform. Later analysis placed DRB1 highest and HLA-C lowest in TCR association rates, which differed by HLA locus.

It was with 60 Vbeta and 13 Jbeta primers that the PCR ran. Produced via immunoSEQ multiplex PCR; TCRdb's table is partial and in-frame only. In the table there are about 200,000 clones, around 79% of which are singletons. V dropped 4 bases and J dropped 0 bases, with 10 bases sitting between them. Germline loops: CDR1 MDHEN, CDR2 SYDVKM. The CDR3 runs 16 residues. The V gene is TRBV28, the J gene TRBJ2-6, with D maybe TRBD2 (5 bases). The TCR originated in a woman aged 45-65 years in good health and CMV-seronegative. The sequenced sample was PBMCs. CDR3 sequence: CASSSARGSGANVLTF. Written as DNA, the CDR3 is TGTGCCAGCAGTTCAGCCCGGGGCTCTGGGGCCAACGTCCTGACTTTC.